The clone carrying this TCR beta chain was observed a handful of times. This CDR3 contains 13 residues. V was clipped by 3 bases and J by 1 base, with 9 bases between them. Germline V gene sequence: CDR1 DFQATT, CDR2 SNEGSKA (reference sequence). These data are taken from a study of blood T cell repertoires in COVID-19. Overall study context: Acute and convalescent COVID-19 specimens originated in the United States, Italy and Spain. T cells, B-cell-depleted T cells, or PBMCs supplied cDNA or gDNA.

In the authors' workflow: For nucleated cells, counts were estimated from reference gene primer amplification. TCRdb's table, derived via immunoSEQ multiplex PCR, lists solely in-frame clones and lacks some. V and J calls and clone size are given by that table; D and trimming were obtained from the DNA. The profile shows 30,000 to 50,000 clones, around 74% of them singletons. The sequence came from a man aged 65 to 85 with acute or convalescent COVID-19. The rearrangement uses TRBV20-1 and TRBJ2-5; weak D call: TRBD2 (5 bases). What was sequenced was peripheral blood. The CDR3 loop is CSASVEGQETQYF. As DNA, the CDR3 is TGCAGTGCTAGTGTTGAGGGCCAAGAGACCCAGTACTTC.